This entry concerns a single T cell receptor (beta chain). This clonotype was counted at least ten times. Its antigen target is currently unknown. No per-base quality is available; no much larger clone lies one base away. The Immunoverse kit was used to build TCR libraries from roughly 440 ng RNA, with molecular barcoded adaptors covering alpha/delta and beta/gamma chains. TCR library preparation used the same RNA that was used for transcriptome sequencing. Sequencing of the TCR libraries was done on an Illumina HiSeq 4000 with 2 x 150 cycles. In the authors' own workflow: Using MiXCR, which included quality filtering and error correction, TCR reads were aligned to human V, D, J and C references and then assembled into CDR3 clonotypes. The tcR package in R was used to analyze clonotype counts and gene usage diversity. For inspection of raw mapping reads, RNA-seq reads were mapped by STAR aligner version 2.5.3a onto GRCh37 of the human genome. IR-seq fastq files were randomly downsampled with Seqtk 1.3 to test the effect of sequencing depth on detected clonotypes. TCRdb trimmed public reads at Q25 via fastp, called clones via MiXCR and kept in-frame beta chains. Records with the same CDR3 protein are collapsed into one entry carrying the most frequent genes and DNA. The V and J calls, along with clone size, are taken from TCRdb and not from the paper's own processing. The sample contains tens of thousands of distinct CDR3 sequences, approximately 15% of them found a single time. The ten largest account for about 45% of the sample.

Each patient had bone marrow sampled at the time of active disease. Isolation of bone marrow mononuclear cells was performed by Ficoll-Hypaque density gradient centrifugation. Myeloma plasma cells were removed and CD138-negative cells were collected by negative selection after labeling with CD138 magnetic microbeads on a MACS separator. Flow cytometry with CD138 antibodies on an Attune NxT was used to check how pure the isolated cells were. Total RNA was extracted using TRIzol reagent and was quantified on a NanoDrop spectrophotometer. For each patient, the CD138-negative bone marrow sample underwent paired RNA-seq and IR-seq. These data are taken from a study of read filtering for tumor transcriptome and immune sequencing (dated by TCRdb to 2019 to 2021). Regarding the study in general: The cohort was composed of some 17 male and roughly 13 female patients, with a mean age of 65.9 years and an age range of about 45 to 90. Under revised international staging, roughly eight patients fell into R-ISS I, around 15 into R-ISS II and roughly 7 into R-ISS III. Whole-transcriptome libraries were prepared with the TruSeq RNA Access Library Prep Kit after DNase treatment. TCR-region mapped reads per sample ranged from about 4.05 to 10.27 million with IR-seq versus only about 85 to 1273 with RNA-seq. Using the same bone marrow samples, the study compared TCR repertoires obtained by targeted immune repertoire sequencing with those obtained by bulk whole-transcriptome sequencing. A main aim was a read-filtering strategy for immune repertoire data, specifically whether clonotypes supported by a single read should be removed.

Between the V and J ends, shortened by 7 bases and 3 bases respectively, the junction contains 10 bases. From the cysteine through the phenylalanine, the CDR3 covers 13 amino acids. Just CDR3 DNA is preserved here, 39 bases in frame from base 1. CDR1 and CDR2 are read off the germline V gene as MDHEN and SYDVKM. Paper-wide results and their limitations: The sorted CD138-negative fraction was a mixed bone marrow immune population, not purified T cells. In IR-seq, roughly four fifths of clonotypes but about 3.5% of total reads were represented by single-read clonotypes, whereas in RNA-seq, about 75% of clonotypes and about 40% of reads were represented by single-read clonotypes. The correlation between IR-seq and RNA-seq shared clonotype proportions was increased by removal of single-read clonotypes. Compared with RNA-seq, IR-seq captured clonotypes at much greater depth and more reliably, and a smaller IR-seq throughput was enough to identify most of the shared clonotypes.

This clonotype was sampled from a donor aged 40 or older with multiple myeloma. The sequencing input was a population of CD138-negative cells sorted from bone marrow. The cell subset or site label corresponds to: bone marrow mononuclear cells depleted of CD138+ plasma/myeloma cells by negative magnetic selection. The sequence is built from TRBV28 and TRBJ1-5; TRBD1 might be the D gene, on 6 matching bases. The CDR3 protein is CASKQGSNQPQHF. The sequence in DNA is TGTGCCAGCAAGCAGGGGTCCAATCAGCCCCAGCATTTT.